This record looks at one TCR beta chain sequence and its context. Generated by immunoSEQ multiplex PCR, the TCRdb table keeps only in-frame clones and is missing some. The table has about 2 million clones, roughly 94% seen once. This record comes from a study of shared clonotypes between healthy human individuals. Deletions cut 6 bases from V and 0 bases from J, with 15 bases between. Germline V gene sequence: CDR1 KGHSH, CDR2 LQKENI. The CDR3 runs 16 residues. This TCR came from a man aged 18 to 35 in good health. The sequencing sample was made of naive CD4+ T cells sorted from blood. Regarding subset: CD45RA+ positively selected. This sequence joins TRBV18 and TRBJ1-3; no firm D call. The CDR3 loop reads CASSDRGRSSGNTIYF. CDR3 DNA sequence: TGTGCCAGCTCCGATCGTGGGAGGAGCTCTGGAAACACCATATATTTT.